Presented here are 11 T cell receptor beta chains from one specimen sequenced in a study of blood T cell repertoires in COVID-19. Generated by immunoSEQ multiplex PCR, the TCRdb table keeps only in-frame clones and is missing some. The data hold around 160,000 clones, with approximately 80% observed a single time. What was sequenced was peripheral blood. The receptor source for this set is a woman between 40 and 55 years old with active or convalescent COVID-19.

The chain employs TRBV5-1 and TRBJ2-3; 7 nucleotides align to TRBD2. The CDR3 has 14 amino acids. V gave up 4 bases and J gave up 5 bases; unmatched junction bases: 7. Per germline, CDR1 SGHRS and CDR2 YFSETQ. This CDR3 reads CASSKRLAGDTQYF. For the CDR3, the DNA is TGCGCCAGCAGCAAGCGACTAGCTGGAGATACGCAGTATTTT.

CDR3 DNA sequence: TGTGCCAGCAGTTCGCGACAGCGAAGCAATCAGCCCCAGCATTTT. Its translation is CASSSRQRSNQPQHF. The chain has TRBV6-2 or TRBV6-3 and TRBJ1-5; D perhaps matches TRBD1 (5 bases). The length of the CDR3 is 15 residues. Germline V CDR1 and CDR2: MNHEY, SVGEGT. Trimming left V 4 bases short and J 1 base short, with 11 bases between.

A single count supports this clone. The chain is built from TRBV10-3 and TRBJ1-2; 7 bases map to TRBD1. The germline V gene has CDR1 ENHRY and CDR2 SYGVKD. V was pared by 3 bases and J by 0 bases, with 4 bases of the junction left unmatched. The CDR3 totals 15 residues. The CDR3 is CAISERDRANYGYTF. The CDR3 coding sequence is TGTGCCATCAGTGAACGGGACAGAGCTAACTATGGCTACACCTTC.

V usage is TRBV9 and J usage is TRBJ1-4, with no clear D. The CDR3 is made up of 15 amino acids. CDR1 and CDR2 (germline): SGDLS, YYNGEE. V was shortened by 0 bases and J by 8 bases, with 14 bases between the two germline ends. This chain's CDR3 is CASSVGGRGGEKLFF. CDR3 sequence (DNA): TGTGCCAGCAGCGTAGGCGGGCGGGGAGGAGAAAAACTGTTTTTT.

This chain uses TRBV7-2 with TRBJ1-1; D may be TRBD1 (6 bases). CDR1 SGHTA and CDR2 FQGNSA come from the germline V gene. V lost 7 bases to trimming and J lost 6 bases, with 15 bases between them. The CDR3 consists of 13 residues. CDR3 in amino acids: CASNQGPGAEAFF. In DNA form, the CDR3 reads TGTGCCAGCAACCAAGGGCCAGGGGCTGAAGCTTTCTTT. Complete variable domain (other parts from reference TRBV7-2 and TRBJ1-1): GAGVSQSPSNKVTEKGKDVELRCDPISGHTALYWYRQSLGQGLEFLIYFQGNSAPDKSGLPSDRFSAERTGGSVSTLTIQRTQQEDSAVYLCASNQGPGAEAFFGQGTRLTVV.

The chain carries TRBV6-4 and TRBJ2-3; 10 bases fit TRBD1. Trimming cost V 5 bases and J 6 bases; bases outside gene matches: 2. Germline loops: CDR1 MRHNA, CDR2 SNTAGT. The CDR3 spans 13 residues. The DNA of the CDR3 is TGTGCCAGCAGTCCGGACAGGGGGGATACGCAGTATTTT. It encodes CASSPDRGDTQYF.

CDR3: CASSVDPLSRWDRTNEQFF. The CDR3, as DNA: TGTGCCAGCAGCGTAGATCCCCTTAGTAGGTGGGACAGGACCAATGAGCAGTTCTTC. The gene calls are TRBV9 and TRBJ2-1, with TRBD1 identical over 8 bases. CDR3 length: 19 residues. J lost 6 bases, V lost 0 bases, and 17 bases had no gene match. Germline CDR1 SGDLS, CDR2 YYNGEE.

The chain links TRBV28 to TRBJ1-4; 8 bases match TRBD1. The ends lost 4 bases at V and 5 bases at J; junction bases unmatched: 6. This CDR3 contains 15 residues. Per germline, CDR1 MDHEN and CDR2 SYDVKM. The CDR3 region has the DNA TGTGCCAGCAGTTACCGGACAGGGCCGAATGAAAAACTGTTTTTT. Residues: CASSYRTGPNEKLFF.

In its sample, this clone was seen a few times. The rearrangement uses TRBV28 and TRBJ1-2, with no clear D. Germline CDR1 is MDHEN and CDR2 is SYDVKM. Between the trimmed V and J ends, which lost 8 bases and 8 bases, there was a span of 21 bases. The CDR3 runs 14 residues. The DNA for the CDR3 is TGTGCCAGCCTGCGCCCGGGGATTATGAGCGGCTACACCTTC. This encodes CASLRPGIMSGYTF.

This sequence joins TRBV28 and TRBJ1-1; D gene uncertain. Germline CDR1 reads MDHEN; CDR2 reads SYDVKM. The V and J ends lost 6 bases and 0 bases respectively, with 17 bases between them. This CDR3 has 16 amino acids. The CDR3 here is CASRLRITSMNTEAFF. The DNA for the CDR3 is TGTGCCAGCAGGCTTCGCATAACTTCAATGAACACTGAAGCTTTCTTT.

The rearrangement links TRBV18 to TRBJ1-4, with a tentative D call TRBD1 (5 bases). V was clipped by 2 bases and J by 4 bases, with 17 bases between them. Germline V lookup: CDR1 KGHSH, CDR2 LQKENI. The CDR3 runs 17 residues. The CDR3 sequence is CASSPITGLTGNEKLFF. The CDR3 DNA reads as TGTGCCAGCTCACCAATAACAGGTCTGACGGGTAATGAAAAACTGTTTTTT.